This T cell receptor beta chain was sequenced for a study of T cells in Graves' hyperthyroidism and ophthalmopathy (dated by TCRdb to between 2018 and 2020). Notes on the research overall: Peripheral blood samples were taken at initial diagnosis, before any treatment was given. The study also compared thyroid tissue and blood T-cell repertoires from more than 5 Graves' hyperthyroidism patients. An independent validation cohort of fewer than 20 hyperthyroidism patients and 17 patients who later progressed to ophthalmopathy tested prospective prediction of ophthalmopathy. For training and testing, the approximately 97 patients in the discovery cohort were randomly divided in a 7:3 ratio. Following sampling, methimazole starting at 30 mg daily was given to hyperthyroidism patients, and high-dose intravenous methylprednisolone was given to ophthalmopathy patients. To identify TCR V-J signatures that set the groups apart, the researchers used a discovery cohort of about a hundred patients, made up of approximately 43 with Graves' ophthalmopathy and about 59 with stable Graves' hyperthyroidism. According to the paper, TCR Vbeta CDR3 sequencing was carried out on approximately 140 peripheral blood samples, which came from around 43 ophthalmopathy, under 85 hyperthyroidism and some 17 progressor patients. Findings and caveats that apply to the study as a whole: A model built on a 13 V-J signature distinguished ophthalmopathy from stable hyperthyroidism, reaching 87.88% sensitivity and 81.08% specificity in cross-validation and 80%/75% in testing. Most expanded thyroid clonotypes (frequency above 0.001) were also found in blood, which suggests that blood repertoires may mirror thyroid immune responses. No statistical method was used to set the sample size in advance, and investigators knew the group allocation. During validation, the model predicted progression to ophthalmopathy a median of approximately 6 months ahead of onset, with almost 71% sensitivity and more than 72% specificity.

Moderately to severely active disease, a Clinical Activity Score of at least 3, a NOSPECS grade of at least 4, and a duration under 3 months were present in ophthalmopathy patients. Exclusion was applied to patients with uncontrolled infections, other autoimmune diseases, pregnancy or lactation. Diagnoses relied on clinical symptoms, serum thyroxine and TRAb, thyroid ultrasound and orbital computed tomography. PBMCs were separated from 10 ml of fresh peripheral blood using Ficoll-Paque density gradient centrifugation. Total RNA was extracted with Trizol reagent, and quality was checked on an Agilent 2100 Bioanalyzer. At the junction V is shortened by 0 bases and J by 5 bases, with 13 bases in between. The CDR3 measures 15 amino acids from cysteine to phenylalanine. Solely the CDR3 DNA is kept, with 45 bases framed from the first base. The germline V gene encodes CDR1 SGHVS and CDR2 FQNEAQ. TCR beta CDR3 regions were amplified from RNA transcripts. For the first round of RT-PCR on the TCR CDR3, the HTBI primer set was used together with the Qiagen OneStep RT-PCR kit. Libraries were constructed in a second round of multiplex PCR, after which size selection and purification were carried out. Paired-end sequencing of the libraries was performed with 100 bp reads on an Illumina HiSeq2000. Per the original workflow: SOAPnuke was used to process the raw data, with reads discarded if the reads contained adapters or uncalled bases, had a mean Phred below 15, or lacked an exact constant-primer or identifier match. High-quality paired reads were merged using COPE v1.2.5, and each unique nucleotide sequence was defined as a clonotype. MiTCR v1.1 was used to align the clonotypes against IMGT TRBV, TRBD and TRBJ reference segments. Only V-J combinations with frequency above 0.0001, covering approximately 99% of repertoires, were analysed. The TCS score was defined as F50 (clonal expansion) divided by E x V (chaos), with BLOSUM62-based TCRdist calculated between CDR3 peptides within each V-J. Welch's t-statistics and random forest reduced around 550 V-J features to roughly 13, which were used in a naive Bayes classifier (R e1071). The public reads were reanalyzed by TCRdb: fastp trimming at Q25, MiXCR alignment, in-frame beta chains only. Every entry covers one CDR3 protein and lists the most common genes and DNA from its rows. What appears here as the V and J calls and clone size reflects TCRdb's work, not the paper's. The sample has around 600,000 distinct CDR3 sequences on record, approximately 15% of them singletons. In total, the top ten clones hold 6.5% to 9% of the sample.

The sample holds a few counts of this clonotype. This clone's antigen is unknown. Base quality data are lacking; no much larger clone is found one base away. The V and J genes are TRBV7-8 and TRBJ1-1; no D segment can be confidently identified. Sequenced input: blood. The origin of this receptor is a woman between 18 and 30 years old with Graves' ophthalmopathy. Here the CDR3 is given as CASSLAVWARTEAFF. The base sequence is TGTGCCAGCAGCTTAGCGGTATGGGCTCGGACTGAAGCTTTCTTT.